This T cell receptor beta chain stems from a study of metastatic and nonmetastatic thyroid tumors. Study as a whole: Blood and tumor or nodule tissue repertoires from malignant and benign thyroid patients were compared.

CDR1 and CDR2 (germline): SGHAT, FQNNGV. CDR3 length: 12 amino acids. V was trimmed by 3 bases and J by 7 bases, leaving 4 bases between them. Using MiXCR, TCRdb reanalyzed the PCR reads. The sample lists some 15,000 clones, approximately 20% seen once, with about 12% in the top ten. Thyroid surgery took place with no prior treatment in any patient. The V and J genes are TRBV11-2 and TRBJ1-6, with unresolved D. This clonotype originated in a female donor with papillary thyroid cancer or a benign thyroid nodule (not recorded which). Some clones in this sample may be carry-over from other donors' samples. Sequences were obtained from tumor tissue. CDR3 in amino acids: CASSFTNSPLHF. The CDR3 DNA reads TGTGCCAGCAGCTTTACCAATTCACCCCTCCACTTT. The entire variable domain, with the rest obtained from reference TRBV11-2 and TRBJ1-6, is as follows: EAGVAQSPRYKIIEKRQSVAFWCNPISGHATLYWYQQILGQGPKLLIQFQNNGVVDDSQLPKDRFSAERLKGVDSTLKIQPAKLEDSAVYLCASSFTNSPLHFGNGTRLTVT.